This TCR beta chain derives from a study of blood T cell repertoires in COVID-19. Study as a whole: PBMCs, B-cell-depleted T cells, or T cells provided the cDNA or gDNA that made up the material.

Produced via immunoSEQ multiplex PCR; TCRdb's table is partial and in-frame only. The sample has nearly 80,000 clones; roughly 80% are singletons. CDR1 and CDR2 (germline): SEHNR, FQNEAQ (reference sequence). There are 13 residues in the CDR3. The trim removed 6 bases at V and 1 base at J, leaving 1 base unmatched. Sequenced sample: peripheral blood. This chain connects TRBV7-9 to TRBJ1-1, with TRBD1 identical over 8 bases. The receptor was derived from an older woman with acute or convalescent COVID-19. The CDR3 sequence is CASRDRANTEAFF. CDR3 coding DNA: TGTGCCAGCAGGGACAGGGCGAACACTGAAGCTTTCTTT. Full variable domain (outside the CDR3, taken from reference TRBV7-9 and TRBJ1-1): DTGVSQNPRHKITKRGQNVTFRCDPISEHNRLYWYRQTLGQGPEFLTYFQNEAQLEKSRLLSDRFSAERPKGSFSTLEIQRTEQGDSAMYLCASRDRANTEAFFGQGTRLTVV.